A selection of T cell receptor beta chains follows, all from one sample in a study of blood T cells in healthy people across ages. TCRdb used MiXCR to reprocess the 5' RACE reads, holding one entry per CDR3 protein. The table shows roughly 830,000 distinct CDR3 sequences, with roughly 60% occurring only once. The sample comprised blood. These receptors originate from a man aged 25 to 40 in good health. Both conserved end residues are part of each CDR3. The order of the fields is D gene, clone size, J gene, V gene, CDR3 DNA, CDR3 protein. D genes are given only for firm matches. Only part of the rows carry a size: once, few, many, or a class if the clone is expanded.

D gene: -; clone size: -; J gene: TRBJ2-7; V gene: TRBV28; CDR3 DNA: TGTGCCAGCAGTTTGGGCCGATCCCCCTCCTACGAGCAGTACTTC; CDR3 protein: CASSLGRSPSYEQYF
D gene: -; clone size: -; J gene: TRBJ2-1; V gene: TRBV25-1; CDR3 DNA: TGTGCCAGCGCACGAGGCAATGAGCAGTTCTTC; CDR3 protein: CASARGNEQFF
D gene: -; clone size: -; J gene: TRBJ2-7; V gene: TRBV6-6; CDR3 DNA: TGTGCCAGCAGTTACCCTTCTCGCCGCCTCTCGATCGAGCAGTACTTC; CDR3 protein: CASSYPSRRLSIEQYF
D gene: TRBD2; clone size: -; J gene: TRBJ2-5; V gene: TRBV4-2; CDR3 DNA: TGTGCCAGCAGACTAGCGGGGGAGGAGGAGACCCAGTACTTC; CDR3 protein: CASRLAGEEETQYF
D gene: -; clone size: -; J gene: TRBJ2-7; V gene: TRBV2; CDR3 DNA: TGTGCCAGTCTCGAGAGTCTTTACGAGCAGTACTTC; CDR3 protein: CASLESLYEQYF
D gene: TRBD2; clone size: -; J gene: TRBJ2-5; V gene: TRBV4-3; CDR3 DNA: TGCGCCAGCAGCCAGATCCCTAGCGGGGGGGCGGTTGAGCAGTACTTC; CDR3 protein: CASSQIPSGGAVEQYF
D gene: -; clone size: -; J gene: TRBJ2-3; V gene: TRBV7-9; CDR3 DNA: TGTGCCAGCAGCGACCCCAGGGGATCCACAGATACGCAGTATTTT; CDR3 protein: CASSDPRGSTDTQYF
D gene: -; clone size: -; J gene: TRBJ2-3; V gene: TRBV18; CDR3 DNA: TGTGCCAGCTCACCACCTCAAAGCTTCACTAGCACAGATACGCAGTATTTT; CDR3 protein: CASSPPQSFTSTDTQYF
D gene: -; clone size: once; J gene: TRBJ2-1; V gene: TRBV20-1; CDR3 DNA: TGCAGTGCTCGGAAGGGGGGCCCCTACAACGAGCAGTTCTTC; CDR3 protein: CSARKGGPYNEQFF
D gene: -; clone size: few; J gene: TRBJ2-7; V gene: TRBV20-1; CDR3 DNA: TGCAGTGCTTTTGAGGAGGGGCGCCTATACGAGCAGTACTTC; CDR3 protein: CSAFEEGRLYEQYF
D gene: -; clone size: -; J gene: TRBJ1-2; V gene: TRBV3-1; CDR3 DNA: TGTGCCAGCAGCCAAGACGAGGGGTTCGGCTACACCTTC; CDR3 protein: CASSQDEGFGYTF
D gene: TRBD1; clone size: -; J gene: TRBJ2-7; V gene: TRBV4-3; CDR3 DNA: TGCGCCAGCAGCCATTCCCTAGGACAGGTTGTCTACGAGCAGTACTTC; CDR3 protein: CASSHSLGQVVYEQYF
D gene: TRBD1; clone size: -; J gene: TRBJ1-4; V gene: TRBV5-1; CDR3 DNA: TGCGCCAGCAGATACTTCGGGACAGACAATGAAAAACTGTTTTTT; CDR3 protein: CASRYFGTDNEKLFF
D gene: -; clone size: -; J gene: TRBJ1-5; V gene: TRBV15; CDR3 DNA: TGTGCCACCAGCATCAGGAATCCCAGTCAGCCCCAGCATTTT; CDR3 protein: CATSIRNPSQPQHF
D gene: -; clone size: -; J gene: TRBJ2-7; V gene: TRBV7-2; CDR3 DNA: TGTGCCAGCAGCTCCAATCCCACCTACGAGCAGTACTTC; CDR3 protein: CASSSNPTYEQYF
D gene: TRBD2; clone size: -; J gene: TRBJ2-1; V gene: TRBV7-2; CDR3 DNA: TGTGCCAGCAGCTTCATACCAGCGGGGGGCAATGAGCAGTTCTTC; CDR3 protein: CASSFIPAGGNEQFF
D gene: TRBD1; clone size: once; J gene: TRBJ1-2; V gene: TRBV6-4; CDR3 DNA: TGTGCCAACAGGGGACTAGGGGGCTACACCTTC; CDR3 protein: CANRGLGGYTF
D gene: -; clone size: -; J gene: TRBJ2-1; V gene: TRBV7-9; CDR3 DNA: TGTGCCAGCAGCTTAAGCCCTGAGGAGTTCTTC; CDR3 protein: CASSLSPEEFF
D gene: -; clone size: few; J gene: TRBJ2-7; V gene: TRBV28; CDR3 DNA: TGTGCCAGCAGTTTAGGGGGATCGTGGGACGAGCAGTACTTC; CDR3 protein: CASSLGGSWDEQYF
D gene: -; clone size: few; J gene: TRBJ2-7; V gene: TRBV20-1; CDR3 DNA: TGCAGTGCTTATACTACAGAGGAAGCCTCCTACGAGCAGTACTTC; CDR3 protein: CSAYTTEEASYEQYF
D gene: TRBD2; clone size: few; J gene: TRBJ2-1; V gene: TRBV12-3/TRBV12-4; CDR3 DNA: TGTGCCAGCAGTTTACGCGCTAGCGGGGGACTCAATGAGCAGTTCTTC; CDR3 protein: CASSLRASGGLNEQFF
D gene: TRBD2; clone size: -; J gene: TRBJ2-3; V gene: TRBV28; CDR3 DNA: TGTGCCAGCAGTTCCCTGGGACTAGCGGGGGCATCCACAGATACGCAGTATTTT; CDR3 protein: CASSSLGLAGASTDTQYF